A single sample is the source of the 24 T cell receptor beta chains below, sequenced in a study of blood T cell repertoires in COVID-19. Libraries were prepared by immunoSEQ multiplex PCR; TCRdb keeps only in-frame clonotypes and omits some of them. The sample records around 220,000 clones, roughly 80% being singletons. The sequencing input was peripheral blood. Source of these receptors: a human donor in a cohort sampled during active COVID-19.

V usage is TRBV19 and J usage is TRBJ2-7, with TRBD2 matching 7 bases. The CDR3 has 15 amino acids. V lost 4 bases and J lost 0; bases outside the gene matches: 6. In germline, CDR1 is LNHDA, CDR2 SQIVND (reference sequence). Here the CDR3 reads CASSRSSGPSYEQYF. Here the CDR3 DNA reads TGTGCCAGTAGTAGGTCTAGCGGACCCTCCTACGAGCAGTACTTC.

The chain uses TRBV4-1 and TRBJ1-5, with D maybe TRBD1 (6 bases). Germline CDR1 and CDR2: MGHRA and YSYEKL. This CDR3 spans 12 amino acids. Deletions cut 10 bases from V and 4 bases from J, with 11 bases between. CDR3 protein: CATGQLNQPQHF. The CDR3 DNA reads TGCGCCACCGGACAGTTGAATCAGCCCCAGCATTTT.

This sequence joins TRBV2 and TRBJ2-7, with D tentatively TRBD1 (6 bases). V was clipped by 8 bases and J by 6 bases, with 17 bases between them. Germline V gene sequence: CDR1 SNHLY, CDR2 FYNNEI. This CDR3 spans 13 amino acids. CDR3 coding DNA: TGTGCCAGCCAACAGGGAATATCTTCCGAGCAGTACTTC. This codes for CASQQGISSEQYF.

The rearrangement links TRBV30 to TRBJ1-2; D is perhaps TRBD1 (6 bases). Germline V CDR1 and CDR2: GTSNPN, SVGIG (reference sequence). V was clipped by 5 bases and J by 0 bases, with 16 bases between them. This CDR3 region has 15 residues. The CDR3, as DNA: TGTGCCTGGGGAGGACAGAGTTTAGCTAACTATGGCTACACCTTC. This translates into CAWGGQSLANYGYTF.

V usage is TRBV18 and J usage is TRBJ2-7; 8 positions match TRBD2. Germline V lookup: CDR1 KGHSH, CDR2 LQKENI. The CDR3 is made up of 15 amino acids. The V segment lost 0 bases and the J segment 6 bases; nucleotides outside the gene matches: 7. The CDR3 nucleotides read TGTGCCAGCTCACCACCGTACGGGGGGGCAGGCGAGCAGTACTTC. It is translated as CASSPPYGGAGEQYF.

In this sample, this clone turned up once. J is TRBJ1-6 and V is TRBV11-3, with 10 bases identical to TRBD1. Losses at the gene ends were 3 bases for V and 10 bases for J; bases not matched to a gene: 9. The CDR3 sequence is 16 residues long. In germline, CDR1 is SGHNT, CDR2 YENEEA. The CDR3 region is CASSLGTGEKKSPLHF. CDR3 coding DNA: TGTGCCAGCAGCTTGGGGACAGGGGAGAAAAAATCACCCCTCCACTTT.

The chain recombines TRBV18 with TRBJ2-5, with D unclear. With 1 base removed from V and 4 bases from J, the gap between germline ends came to 13 bases. Looked up from germline, CDR1 is KGHSH and CDR2 is LQKENI. The CDR3 consists of 15 residues. CDR3 loop: CASSPQSGESETQYF. In DNA, the CDR3 is TGTGCCAGCTCACCACAATCAGGCGAATCAGAGACCCAGTACTTC.

The chain carries TRBV30 and TRBJ2-7; 9 positions match TRBD2. The V gene's germline CDR1 is GTSNPN and CDR2 SVGIG (reference sequence). The V and J ends lost 3 bases and 0 bases, in that order; junction bases with no gene match: 9. The CDR3 extends over 16 amino acids. The CDR3 nucleotides are TGTGCCTGGAGAGGGGAGCGGGAGGTCTTCTCCTACGAGCAGTACTTC. Amino acids: CAWRGEREVFSYEQYF. Looking up the rest from reference TRBV30 and TRBJ2-7 gives the full variable domain: SQTIHQWPATLVQPVGSPLSLECTVEGTSNPNLYWYRQAAGRGLQLLFYSVGIGQISSEVPQNLSASRPQDRQFILSSKKLLLSDSGFYLCAWRGEREVFSYEQYFGPGTRLTVT.

Points on this clone: Other DNA sequences in the same sample also yield this CDR3. The V and J genes are TRBV3-1 (or the pseudogene TRBV3-2) and TRBJ1-5; D possibly corresponds to TRBD1 (6 bases). Trimming removed 3 bases at V and 4 bases at J, with 7 bases between. The CDR3 is 13 amino acids. CDR1 is LGHDT and CDR2 is YNNKEL in the germline V gene (reference sequence). The chain's CDR3 is CASSQQGNQPQHF. The DNA of the CDR3 is TGTGCCAGCAGCCAGCAGGGGAATCAGCCCCAGCATTTT.

The chain uses TRBV7-2 and TRBJ1-1; perhaps TRBD1 as D (6 bases). CDR1 and CDR2 (germline): SGHTA, FQGNSA. This CDR3 region has 14 residues. The V end was cut by 5 bases, the J end by 4 bases, with 14 bases between. The CDR3 DNA reads TGTGCCAGCAGCGCAGGACAGTTGACCACTGAAGCTTTCTTT. It yields the protein CASSAGQLTTEAFF.

This rearrangement joins TRBV19 to TRBJ2-1, with 9 bases that match TRBD2. V shed 5 bases, J shed 2 bases, and the junction held 7 bases outside the gene matches. The CDR3 consists of 16 residues. Germline CDR1 reads LNHDA; CDR2 reads SQIVND (reference sequence). CDR3 sequence (DNA): TGTGCCAGTAGTTCTATTAGCGGGAGCCCCTACAATGAGCAGTTCTTC. Translated, it gives CASSSISGSPYNEQFF.

The CDR3: CASSLTSGNGANTGELFF. The CDR3, as DNA: TGTGCCAGCAGCTTAACTAGCGGGAATGGCGCGAACACCGGGGAGCTGTTTTTT. The chain couples TRBV7-6 to TRBJ2-2; TRBD2 aligns across 10 bases. The CDR3 runs to 18 residues. CDR1 is SGHVS and CDR2 is FNYEAQ in the germline V gene. With 2 bases clipped from V and 0 bases from J, the junction kept 6 bases outside the gene matches.

This chain joins TRBV7-9 and TRBJ1-1; tentative D call: TRBD1 (6 bases). Germline assignment: CDR1 SEHNR and CDR2 FQNEAQ (reference sequence). The CDR3 extends over 17 amino acids. V was clipped by 2 bases and J by 2 bases, with 18 bases between them. CDR3 loop: CASSLQGLGIQNTEAFF. CDR3 nucleotide sequence: TGTGCCAGCAGCTTACAGGGGTTAGGGATCCAAAACACTGAAGCTTTCTTT.

Here the CDR3 reads CASSSGTGTNQPQHF. The CDR3 bases are TGTGCCAGCAGCTCCGGGACAGGGACTAATCAGCCCCAGCATTTT. The genes are TRBV6-5 and TRBJ1-5; 9 bases line up with TRBD1. The V segment lost 6 bases and the J segment 4 bases; nucleotides outside the gene matches: 7. In germline, CDR1 is MNHEY, CDR2 SVGAGI. This CDR3 is 15 amino acids long.

The genes are TRBV4-2 and TRBJ1-5; D possibly corresponds to TRBD1 (5 bases). The length of the CDR3 is 16 residues. Germline loops: CDR1 LGHNA, CDR2 YNFKEQ. Trimming took off 0 bases at V and 7 bases at J, with 16 bases between the two ends. The CDR3 is CASSQDVGREGQPQHF. In DNA, the CDR3 is TGTGCCAGCAGCCAAGATGTAGGCAGGGAGGGCCAGCCCCAGCATTTT.

CDR3 in amino acids: CASSLGGQGAAEAFF. The DNA of the CDR3 is TGTGCCAGCAGCTTAGGGGGACAGGGAGCCGCTGAAGCTTTCTTT. The chain recombines TRBV7-2 with TRBJ1-1; 9 positions match TRBD1. The germline V gene encodes CDR1 SGHTA and CDR2 FQGNSA. This CDR3 contains 15 residues. Losses at the gene ends were 1 base for V and 6 bases for J; bases not matched to a gene: 6. Looking up the rest from reference TRBV7-2 and TRBJ1-1 gives the full variable domain: GAGVSQSPSNKVTEKGKDVELRCDPISGHTALYWYRQSLGQGLEFLIYFQGNSAPDKSGLPSDRFSAERTGGSVSTLTIQRTQQEDSAVYLCASSLGGQGAAEAFFGQGTRLTVV.

The J gene is TRBJ1-3, the V gene TRBV29-1; D not certain. The germline V and J ends were trimmed by 6 bases and 0 bases, with 12 bases remaining between them. This CDR3 has 14 amino acids. Germline CDR1 is SQVTM and CDR2 is ANQGSEA. This CDR3 is CSVGLTFSGNTIYF. CDR3 DNA: TGCAGCGTCGGACTGACCTTCTCTGGAAACACCATATATTTT.

The chain combines TRBV28 with TRBJ1-5, with a tentative D call TRBD1 (6 bases). Germline values: CDR1 MDHEN, CDR2 SYDVKM. V lost 6 bases and J lost 0, with 12 bases in between. The length of the CDR3 is 15 residues. The CDR3 coding sequence is TGTGCCAGCAGCCACAGGGCGTATAGCAATCAGCCCCAGCATTTT. Translation gives CASSHRAYSNQPQHF.

This clone has just a few counts. The CDR3 DNA reads as TGTGCCAGCAGCTTCGACGGAGGATCAACAGATACGCAGTATTTT. It encodes CASSFDGGSTDTQYF. The chain is built from TRBV7-2 and TRBJ2-3, with D tentatively TRBD2 (5 bases). The CDR3 totals 15 residues. Per germline, CDR1 SGHTA and CDR2 FQGNSA. V gave up 3 bases and J gave up 3 bases, with 13 bases separating them.

The V and J genes are TRBV9 and TRBJ2-2; 11 positions agree with TRBD1. In germline, CDR1 is SGDLS, CDR2 YYNGEE. The CDR3 runs 15 residues. V dropped 4 bases and J dropped 4; count of bases not matched to a gene: 3. The CDR3 DNA follows: TGTGCCAGCAGCTTAGGGACAGGGGGCACCGGGGAGCTGTTTTTT. This codes for CASSLGTGGTGELFF.

This clone was found many times. The genes are TRBV21-1 and TRBJ1-2. TRBV21-1 is labeled a pseudogene. The CDR3 covers 15 residues. CDR3 nucleotides: TGTGCCAGCAGCCTACCCTGGGGGAGGGACTATGGCTACACCTTC. Translated, it gives CASSLPWGRDYGYTF.

CDR3 coding DNA: TGTGCCAGCAGCCCCCAGGGGGGTAGCAATCAGCCCCAGCATTTT. Protein product: CASSPQGGSNQPQHF. The chain links TRBV7-2 to TRBJ1-5; TRBD1 agrees at 7 bases. Trimming at V came to 5 bases and at J to 0 bases, leaving 4 bases not matched to a gene. From germline, CDR1 is SGHTA and CDR2 FQGNSA. The CDR3 sequence is 15 residues long.

In DNA, the CDR3 is TGTGCCAGCAGCTACGGACAGGGGAGCCAGCCCCAGCATTTT. Translating it yields CASSYGQGSQPQHF. The chain links TRBV3-1 (or the pseudogene TRBV3-2) to TRBJ1-5, with 9 nucleotides matching TRBD1. CDR1 is LGHDT and CDR2 is YNNKEL in the germline V gene (reference sequence). V shed 5 bases, J shed 7 bases, and the junction held 6 bases outside the gene matches. This CDR3 has 14 amino acids.

This chain connects TRBV28 to TRBJ1-1, with D tentatively TRBD1 (6 bases). The V end lost 5 bases, the J end lost 0 bases, and 13 bases lay between the germline ends. The CDR3 is made up of 15 amino acids. Germline CDR1 MDHEN, CDR2 SYDVKM. This CDR3 is CASSEGGILNTEAFF. The CDR3 nucleotides are TGTGCCAGCAGTGAGGGGGGGATACTGAACACTGAAGCTTTCTTT.